This T cell receptor (beta chain) was recovered during a study of CD8 T cells in Susac syndrome. V gave up 1 base and J gave up 4 bases; unmatched junction bases: 9. The CDR3 contains 17 residues. Germline V lookup: CDR1 LGHDT, CDR2 YNNKEL (reference sequence). An input of about 0.5 to 1 ug of RNA was subjected to reverse transcription using random hexamers. TCRdb reprocessed the immunoSEQ multiplex PCR reads via MiXCR and lists one record per CDR3 protein. The table lists 130,000 or so distinct CDR3 sequences, 94% of them singletons. This chain uses TRBV3-1 with TRBJ2-1; 8 nucleotides line up with TRBD2. Sequenced input: CD4+ T cells from PBMCs. The clonotype was recovered from a human donor in good health. In nucleotides, the CDR3 is TGTGCCAGCAGCCAAGGTTTCGCGGGAGGAACTTACAATGAGCAGTTCTTC. This codes for CASSQGFAGGTYNEQFF.